The clone carrying this TCR beta chain was counted many times. Antigen unknown. These data belong to a study of glioma-infiltrating T cells. The iRepertoire nested amplicon-rescue multiplex PCR amplified TCR alpha and beta CDR3s from RNA. For one-step reverse transcription and amplification, about 85-400 ng of tissue mRNA or PBMC total RNA was used. MiXCR, run by TCRdb on the multiplex PCR reads, gives a single entry per CDR3 protein. This table has over 90,000 distinct CDR3 sequences, about 30% appearing once. J lost 0 bases, V lost 6 bases, and 8 bases had no gene match. Germline V CDR1 and CDR2: DFQATT, SNEGSKA (reference sequence). The CDR3 extends over 16 amino acids. Study-wide points: Non-neoplastic patients had below-expected tissue-blood divergence, while all gliomas exceeded expectation. CDR3 overlap between tissue and blood was very small.

The rearrangement joins TRBV20-1 to TRBJ2-6; 7 nucleotides line up with TRBD1. This TCR was recovered from a human donor with low-grade glioma or glioblastoma, undergoing nonglioma brain surgery, or in good health (not recorded which). Sequencing used glioma tissue, nonneoplastic brain tissue, or PBMCs (not recorded which). CDR3 DNA: TGCAGTGCGACACAGGGGTCACCCTCTGGGGCCAACGTCCTGACTTTC. It codes for CSATQGSPSGANVLTF.